The sequence of this T cell receptor (beta chain) was determined in a study of shared clonotypes between healthy human individuals. Germline V CDR1 and CDR2: MNHEY, SVGAGI. Losses at the gene ends were 6 bases for V and 4 bases for J; bases not matched to a gene: 10. The CDR3 sequence is 15 residues long. Deep-level settings were used for running the assay. Method: immunoSEQ multiplex PCR; TCRdb's copy keeps in-frame clones and lacks some. The sample lists fewer than 650,000 clones, 76% seen once, with roughly 13% in the top ten. The chain employs TRBV6-5 and TRBJ2-7, with 9 bases matching TRBD2. Sequencing used PBMCs. The receptor comes from a woman between 40 and 50 years old in good health. Some clones in this sample may be carry-over from other donors' samples. The CDR3 spells CASSPLAGRKYEQYF. DNA of the CDR3: TGTGCCAGCAGCCCACTAGCGGGTAGGAAGTACGAGCAGTACTTC.